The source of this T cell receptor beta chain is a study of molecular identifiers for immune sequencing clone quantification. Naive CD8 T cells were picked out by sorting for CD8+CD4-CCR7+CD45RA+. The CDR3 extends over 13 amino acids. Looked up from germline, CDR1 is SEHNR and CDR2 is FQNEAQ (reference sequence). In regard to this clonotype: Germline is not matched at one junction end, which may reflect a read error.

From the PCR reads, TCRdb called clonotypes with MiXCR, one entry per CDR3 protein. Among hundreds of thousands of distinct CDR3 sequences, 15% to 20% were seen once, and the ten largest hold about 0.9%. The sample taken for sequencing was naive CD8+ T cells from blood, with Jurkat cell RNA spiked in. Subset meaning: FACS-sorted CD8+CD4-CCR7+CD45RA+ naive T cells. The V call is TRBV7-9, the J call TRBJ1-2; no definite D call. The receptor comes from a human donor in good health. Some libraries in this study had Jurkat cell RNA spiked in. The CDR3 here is CASSLDGAYGYAF. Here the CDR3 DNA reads TGTGCCAGCAGCTTAGACGGTGCATATGGCTACGCCTTC.